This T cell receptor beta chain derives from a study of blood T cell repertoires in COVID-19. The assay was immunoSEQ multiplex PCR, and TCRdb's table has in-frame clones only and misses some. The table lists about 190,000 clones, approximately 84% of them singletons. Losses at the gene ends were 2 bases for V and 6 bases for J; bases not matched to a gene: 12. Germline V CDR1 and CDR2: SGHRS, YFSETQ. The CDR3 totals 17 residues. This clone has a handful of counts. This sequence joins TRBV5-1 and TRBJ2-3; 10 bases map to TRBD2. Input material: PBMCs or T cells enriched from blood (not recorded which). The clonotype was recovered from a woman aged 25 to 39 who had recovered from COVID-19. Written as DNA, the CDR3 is TGCGCCAGCAGCTTTTCTGGTCTAGCGGGGGCGGCGGATACGCAGTATTTT. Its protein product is CASSFSGLAGAADTQYF.